This entry concerns a single T cell receptor beta chain. The antigen is unknown. V gave up 7 bases and J gave up 1 base, with 12 bases separating them. This CDR3 spans 14 amino acids. The treatment was: approximately 9-day PBMC culture with coronavirus spike peptide pools or control peptides (ViraFEST assay). T cells were expanded with peptide pools, and expanded clonotypes were identified by TCR sequencing. PBMCs were cultured at around 2 million per well with approximately 9.3 IU/ml IL-2 and 9 to 10 ug/ml peptide pools. The data derive from a study of vaccination and CD4 T cells after COVID-19. Cultured CD4+ T cell DNA was sequenced using the Oncomine TCR Beta short-read assay. From cultured CD4+ T cells, genomic DNA was extracted. TCRdb re-called the PCR reads with MiXCR, one entry per CDR3 protein. The data hold roughly 8,500 distinct CDR3 sequences, with 55% to 75% observed a single time. Study results and caveats: From around 20 to 38, the median of SARS-CoV-2-reactive clonotypes rose without reaching significance.

The source is a human donor who had recovered from COVID-19. V gene TRBV12-3 or TRBV12-4 combines with J gene TRBJ2-3; D remains ambiguous. Sequences were obtained from CD4+ T cells from blood, cultured in vitro. Here the CDR3 reads CASNLGTGTDTQYF. CDR3 DNA: TGTGCCAGCAACCTCGGAACGGGCACAGATACGCAGTATTTT.